The 21 T cell receptor beta chains in this list originate from one sample, sequenced in a study of blood T cells in healthy people across ages. Alongside a J-beta primer mix, a sample-barcoded 5' primer served in a second PCR lasting about 7 to 12 cycles. TCRdb called the 5' RACE reads again in MiXCR, with one record for every CDR3 protein. The data contain about 1.8 million distinct CDR3 sequences, about 49% of them singletons. The sample taken for sequencing was blood. The receptor set was obtained from a middle-aged woman in good health.

The chain employs TRBV5-5 and TRBJ2-5; tentative D call: TRBD2 (6 bases). Germline V gives CDR1 SGHKS, CDR2 YYEKEE (reference sequence). CDR3 size: 15 residues. V lost 3 bases to trimming and J lost 5 bases, with 17 bases between them. The CDR3 protein is CASSYPGSGVETQYF. The DNA of the CDR3 is TGTGCCAGCAGCTACCCTGGGTCGGGGGTTGAGACCCAGTACTTC.

The chain carries TRBV20-1 and TRBJ2-3, with 11 positions matching TRBD2. J lost 3 bases, V lost 8 bases, and 10 bases had no gene match. CDR1 and CDR2 (germline): DFQATT, SNEGSKA (reference sequence). The CDR3 totals 15 residues. The CDR3 DNA follows: TGCAGTTACGGCCCCCTAGCGGGGGGAACAGATACGCAGTATTTT. Translation gives CSYGPLAGGTDTQYF.

The CDR3 region is CASSTSRASQETQYF. In nucleotides, the CDR3 is TGTGCCAGCAGCACATCTAGGGCCTCACAAGAGACCCAGTACTTC. The V call is TRBV7-9, the J call TRBJ2-4; D uncertain. The J call may be in error: the DNA end matches TRBJ2-5 better. Germline V gives CDR1 SEHNR, CDR2 FQNEAQ (reference sequence). The CDR3 totals 15 residues.

The chain combines TRBV20-1 with TRBJ2-5, with D perhaps given as TRBD1 or TRBD2 (5 bases each). The CDR3 spans 16 residues. V lost 2 bases, J lost 2 bases, and 18 bases lay in between. CDR1 and CDR2 from the germline V gene are DFQATT and SNEGSKA (reference sequence). The CDR3 here is CSARPPGPRLQETQYF. For the CDR3, the DNA is TGCAGTGCTAGACCCCCGGGGCCGAGGTTGCAAGAGACCCAGTACTTC.

The genes are TRBV9 and TRBJ2-7; no clear D. Judging by the DNA end, TRBJ2-5 fits better; the J call may be wrong. The CDR3 runs to 13 residues. CDR1 and CDR2 (germline): SGDLS, YYNGEE. CDR3 sequence reads: CASSVAGRETQYF. The CDR3 DNA follows: TGTGCCAGCAGCGTAGCGGGCCGGGAGACCCAGTACTTC.

DNA of the CDR3: TGCGCCAGCAGCGTGGGACATTTCCAAGAGACCCAGTACTTC. This sequence encodes CASSVGHFQETQYF. The chain links TRBV5-1 to TRBJ2-5, with D possibly TRBD1 on 6 matching bases. Germline CDR1 reads SGHRS; CDR2 reads YFSETQ. This CDR3 is built from 14 residues. Trimming cost V 4 bases and J 1 base, with 11 bases left between them. Filled out from reference TRBV5-1 and TRBJ2-5, the complete variable domain reads KAGVTQTPRYLIKTRGQQVTLSCSPISGHRSVSWYQQTPGQGLQFLFEYFSETQRNKGNFPGRFSGRQFSNSRSEMNVSTLELGDSALYLCASSVGHFQETQYFGPGTRLLVL.

This clonotype was counted between two and nine times. The rearrangement joins TRBV5-1 to TRBJ2-7; weak D call: TRBD2 (5 bases). V was cut by 6 bases and J by 5 bases, with 15 bases left in between. Germline V CDR1 and CDR2: SGHRS, YFSETQ. This CDR3 contains 13 residues. CDR3 nucleotides: TGCGCCAGCAACCCACTAGGCCGGGACGAGCAGTACTTC. As protein: CASNPLGRDEQYF. The entire variable domain, with the rest obtained from reference TRBV5-1 and TRBJ2-7, is as follows: KAGVTQTPRYLIKTRGQQVTLSCSPISGHRSVSWYQQTPGQGLQFLFEYFSETQRNKGNFPGRFSGRQFSNSRSEMNVSTLELGDSALYLCASNPLGRDEQYFGPGTRLTVT.

This chain uses TRBV5-6 with TRBJ2-1; D gene ambiguous. Germline V gene data show CDR1 as SGHDT and CDR2 as YYEEEE. The CDR3 covers 11 residues. Trimming took 3 bases from V and 8 from J, leaving 6 bases between them. The DNA for the CDR3 is TGTGCCAGCAGCTGGTTCCATGAGCAGTTCTTC. This sequence encodes CASSWFHEQFF. Full variable domain (rest looked up from reference TRBV5-6 and TRBJ2-1): DAGVTQSPTHLIKTRGQQVTLRCSPKSGHDTVSWYQQALGQGPQFIFQYYEEEERQRGNFPDRFSGHQFPNYSSELNVNALLLGDSALYLCASSWFHEQFFGPGTRLTVL.

The V and J genes are TRBV20-1 and TRBJ2-1; TRBD2 matches at 13 bases. This CDR3 has 18 amino acids. The germline V gene has CDR1 DFQATT and CDR2 SNEGSKA (reference sequence). The trim removed 4 bases at V and 1 base at J, leaving 10 bases unmatched. The CDR3: CSATVGGLAGRSYNEQFF. In DNA form, the CDR3 reads TGCAGTGCTACTGTAGGGGGACTAGCGGGGAGGTCCTACAATGAGCAGTTCTTC.

This clonotype was picked up a small number of times. This chain links TRBV28 with TRBJ1-2; TRBD1 matches 8 bases. Germline V gene data show CDR1 as MDHEN and CDR2 as SYDVKM. CDR3 size: 18 residues. Trimming removed 4 bases from V and 3 bases from J; junction bases left unmatched: 16. CDR3 in amino acids: CASSSTSLGQGEDYGYTF. The CDR3 coding sequence is TGTGCCAGCAGTTCAACCTCCCTCGGACAGGGCGAAGACTATGGCTACACCTTC.

The rearrangement uses TRBV4-2 and TRBJ2-7; D possibly corresponds to TRBD2 (6 bases). The germline V gene encodes CDR1 LGHNA and CDR2 YNFKEQ. The CDR3 has 16 amino acids. V was cut by 1 base and J by 6 bases, with 19 bases left in between. CDR3 DNA sequence: TGTGCCAGCAGCCAAGGCCGAGGAGTAGCGGAGAGCGAGCAGTACTTC. Encoded protein: CASSQGRGVAESEQYF.

This chain uses TRBV5-6 with TRBJ2-7; 8 nucleotides agree with TRBD2. The CDR3 extends over 16 amino acids. The ends lost 0 bases at V and 6 bases at J; junction bases unmatched: 11. Germline lookup yields CDR1 SGHDT and CDR2 YYEEEE. The CDR3 reads CASSLASGGAIVEQYF. As DNA, the CDR3 is TGTGCCAGCAGCTTGGCCTCGGGAGGGGCGATCGTCGAGCAGTACTTC.

CDR3 nucleotide sequence: TGTGCCAGCAGCTTGTCCGAAAACATTCAGTACTTC. As protein: CASSLSENIQYF. The gene calls are TRBV5-6 and TRBJ2-4; D call uncertain. CDR3 length equals 12 residues. V was shortened by 1 base and J by 5 bases, with 4 bases between the two germline ends. The germline gives CDR1 SGHDT, CDR2 YYEEEE. Supplemented by reference TRBV5-6 and TRBJ2-4, the full variable domain reads DAGVTQSPTHLIKTRGQQVTLRCSPKSGHDTVSWYQQALGQGPQFIFQYYEEEERQRGNFPDRFSGHQFPNYSSELNVNALLLGDSALYLCASSLSENIQYFGAGTRLSVL.

This clonotype turned up a few times. J is TRBJ2-1 and V is TRBV12-3 or TRBV12-4, with D tentatively TRBD1 (6 bases). The CDR3 totals 15 residues. Trimming shortened V by 5 bases and J by 2 bases, and 13 bases separated the two germline ends. CDR3 protein: CASSPQGWAYNEQFF. For the CDR3, the DNA is TGTGCCAGCAGTCCACAGGGTTGGGCCTACAATGAGCAGTTCTTC.

This clonotype was counted only a few times. As DNA, the CDR3 is TGTGCCAGCCTCGTCCCGGGACAGGGTAGCGCTGAAGCTTTCTTT. As protein: CASLVPGQGSAEAFF. The chain combines TRBV7-9 with TRBJ1-1; 9 nucleotides match TRBD1. Germline V gene sequence: CDR1 SEHNR, CDR2 FQNEAQ (reference sequence). The CDR3 has 15 residues. Trimming removed 8 bases from V and 6 bases from J; junction bases left unmatched: 13.

The CDR3 reads CASTGGLEGDTQYF. The CDR3 bases are TGTGCCAGCACAGGGGGACTAGAGGGGGATACGCAGTATTTT. The chain carries TRBV4-2 and TRBJ2-3; perhaps TRBD2 as D (8 bases). The CDR3 totals 14 residues. The V end was cut by 7 bases, the J end by 6 bases, with 17 bases between. Germline V gene sequence: CDR1 LGHNA, CDR2 YNFKEQ.

V usage is TRBV7-2 and J usage is TRBJ2-3; 9 nucleotides line up with TRBD2. From germline, CDR1 is SGHTA and CDR2 FQGNSA. V shed 3 bases, J shed 1 base, and the junction held 11 bases outside the gene matches. The CDR3 has 18 residues. CDR3 sequence (DNA): TGTGCCAGCAGCTTCCTTAGCGGGGGCCCTTGGGGCACAGATACGCAGTATTTT. Residues: CASSFLSGGPWGTDTQYF.

J is TRBJ1-4 and V is TRBV20-1; D gene uncertain. Deletions cut 2 bases from V and 6 bases from J, with 7 bases between. In germline, CDR1 is DFQATT, CDR2 SNEGSKA (reference sequence). The CDR3 length is 12 residues. The CDR3 bases are TGCAGTGCTAGATGGCTTCATGAAAAACTGTTTTTT. As protein: CSARWLHEKLFF.

The chain links TRBV20-1 to TRBJ1-2, with TRBD1 identical over 10 bases. The ends lost 3 bases at V and 5 bases at J; junction bases unmatched: 9. The CDR3 runs 15 residues. CDR1 is DFQATT, CDR2 SNEGSKA, per germline (reference sequence). The CDR3 reads CSARVTGGIGYGYTF. CDR3 nucleotide sequence: TGCAGTGCTAGGGTGACAGGGGGCATTGGATATGGCTACACCTTC.

V usage is TRBV12-3 or TRBV12-4 and J usage is TRBJ2-3; 9 bases line up with TRBD2. This CDR3 comprises 15 residues. V lost 6 bases, J lost 6 bases, and 10 bases stayed unmatched. The CDR3 coding sequence is TGTGCCAGCAGACTTAGCGGGGGATCCCGCGATACGCAGTATTTT. Its protein is CASRLSGGSRDTQYF.

The chain links TRBV20-1 to TRBJ1-2; D remains unclear. This CDR3 spans 11 amino acids. Germline CDR1 DFQATT, CDR2 SNEGSKA (reference sequence). Between the trimmed V and J ends, which lost 1 base and 8 bases, there was a span of 8 bases. Here the CDR3 reads CSARVLGGYTF. The CDR3 bases are TGCAGTGCTAGAGTGCTCGGGGGCTACACCTTC.